This T cell receptor beta chain was found in a study of CD4 T cells in relation to SARS-CoV-2 and coronaviruses. The wider study: Negative control cultures got HIV-1 Nef peptides or no peptide.

CD4+ T cells from unexposed donors were obtained before the COVID-19 pandemic (2011-2018). CD4+ T cells were isolated from the cells after around 11 days of culture. As cell numbers allowed, unexposed-donor CD4+ T cells faced SARS-CoV-2 S/N and four cold-coronavirus spikes. Assay used: immunoSEQ multiplex PCR; TCRdb lists only in-frame clones, some missing. The sample includes nearly 25,000 clones, less than 75% seen only once; the top ten take less than 20%. On this clone itself: Its matching antigen is unknown.

In germline, CDR1 is SGHRS, CDR2 YFSETQ. Unmatched junction bases numbered 11, after V lost 4 bases and J lost 7 bases. This CDR3 is built from 16 residues. Material for sequencing was CD4+ T cells from PBMCs, cultured in vitro. The source of this sequence is a human donor in good health. The V and J genes are TRBV5-1 and TRBJ1-2; 12 nucleotides align to TRBD1. CDR3 nucleotide sequence: TGCGCCAGCAGCCCCGCGGGGGGACAGGGGGCGGCTGGCTACACCTTC. Translation: CASSPAGGQGAAGYTF.